The entry below describes one TCR beta chain. This specimen belongs to a study of blood T cell repertoires in COVID-19. Method: immunoSEQ multiplex PCR; TCRdb's copy keeps in-frame clones and lacks some. This repertoire shows fewer than 250,000 clones, 80% found once; its top ten account for about 7.2%. Germline CDR1 is PRHDT and CDR2 is FYEKMQ (reference sequence). With 4 bases removed from V and 7 bases from J, the gap between germline ends came to 13 bases. The CDR3 loop spans 14 amino acids. The sample consisted of peripheral blood. V usage is TRBV13 and J usage is TRBJ2-2; D uncertain. The origin of this receptor is a man aged 55 to 70 with acute or convalescent COVID-19. CDR3 coding DNA: TGTGCCAGCAGCTCCTCCCGACTCAGCGGGGAGCTGTTTTTT. Translated, it gives CASSSSRLSGELFF.